The rows below give T cell receptor beta chains drawn from one sample of a study of technical replicates of blood from several donors. Profiled with immunoSEQ multiplex PCR; TCRdb holds only in-frame clones, not every one. The sample lists approximately 79,000 clones; around 92% were seen once. The sample consisted of T cells isolated from PBMCs. The receptors here all came from a human donor in good health. CDR3s include the opening cysteine and the closing phenylalanine or tryptophan. Each record gives: D gene, J gene, clone size, V gene, CDR3 length, CDR3 protein, CDR3 DNA. A D gene is named only where the DNA matches it firmly. Not every row has a clone size; where given, it reads once, few, many or a size class.

- TRBJ2-3 - TRBV7-2 13 CASSLAGRGTQYF TGTGCCAGCAGCTTAGCAGGAAGGGGTACGCAGTATTTT
TRBD1 TRBJ1-5 - TRBV19 16 CASSMDPGGFGQPQHF TGTGCCAGTAGTATGGACCCAGGGGGCTTCGGTCAGCCCCAGCATTTT
- TRBJ1-3 few TRBV5-8 14 CASSLGHSGNTIYF TGTGCCAGCAGCTTGGGACACTCTGGAAACACCATATATTTT
- TRBJ2-7 - TRBV5-1 14 CASSTQGGIYEQYF TGCGCCAGTTCTACACAGGGTGGTATCTACGAGCAGTACTTC
TRBD2 TRBJ2-1 - TRBV4-3 16 CASSQDLLAGDNEQFF TGCGCCAGCAGCCAAGATCTACTAGCGGGAGATAATGAGCAGTTCTTC
TRBD1 TRBJ1-5 - TRBV29-1 14 CSVASGTGNQPQHF TGCAGCGTTGCCTCCGGGACAGGGAATCAGCCCCAGCATTTT
- TRBJ2-2 - TRBV27 13 CASSFSSTGELFF TGTGCCAGCAGTTTCTCTAGCACCGGGGAGCTGTTTTTT
- TRBJ1-4 - TRBV27 17 CASSLWAAGGPNEKLFF TGTGCCAGCAGTTTATGGGCGGCGGGGGGCCCTAATGAAAAACTGTTTTTT
TRBD1 TRBJ1-2 few TRBV7-2 15 CASSSGPGQGDGYTF TGTGCCAGCAGCTCGGGACCGGGACAGGGCGATGGCTACACCTTC
- TRBJ2-1 - TRBV4-3 19 CASSQNPLPGTGYYDEQFF TGCGCCAGCAGCCAGAACCCGCTCCCCGGGACTGGATATTACGATGAGCAGTTCTTC
- TRBJ2-7 - TRBV30 14 CAWKGQTGAYEQYF TGTGCCTGGAAGGGGCAGACAGGCGCATACGAGCAGTACTTC
- TRBJ2-3 - TRBV6-5 14 CASRLAVNTDTQYF TGTGCCAGCAGGTTAGCGGTAAACACAGATACGCAGTATTTT
TRBD1 TRBJ1-1 once TRBV11-3 14 CASTADRGTAEAFF TGTGCCAGCACCGCAGACAGGGGCACGGCTGAAGCTTTCTTT
- TRBJ2-7 once TRBV9 14 CASSVTGVDYEQYF TGTGCCAGCAGCGTCACGGGAGTGGACTACGAGCAGTACTTC
- TRBJ1-4 - TRBV21-1 14 CASYTGDLNEKLFF TGTGCCAGTTATACAGGGGACCTAAATGAAAAACTGTTTTTT
TRBD1 TRBJ1-5 - TRBV5-6 14 CASSADRDDQPQHF TGTGCCAGCAGCGCCGACAGGGACGATCAGCCCCAGCATTTT
TRBD1 TRBJ1-4 - TRBV7-9 16 CASSLAPGQGIEKLFF TGTGCCAGCAGCTTAGCGCCGGGACAGGGGATTGAAAAACTGTTTTTT
- TRBJ2-7 - TRBV6-5 12 CASSYKSGEQYF TGTGCCAGCAGTTACAAGTCGGGTGAGCAGTACTTC
TRBD2 TRBJ2-2 - TRBV6-1 17 CASSGARSGRIGGELFF TGTGCCAGCAGTGGGGCCCGCAGCGGGAGAATTGGCGGGGAGCTGTTTTTT
- TRBJ2-2 few TRBV9 12 CASTARWGELFF TGTGCCAGCACCGCCCGGTGGGGGGAGCTGTTTTTT
- TRBJ2-7 - TRBV6-6 13 CASQGGEVHEQYF TGTGCCAGCCAGGGGGGCGAAGTCCACGAGCAGTACTTC
TRBD2 TRBJ2-1 - TRBV19 15 CASRRTSGIGNEQFF TGTGCCAGTAGACGGACTAGCGGGATAGGCAATGAGCAGTTCTTC